Shown below are 19 T cell receptor beta chains from a single sample sequenced in a study of T cell clonotyping in hematopoietic cell transplantation. Indicated time point: recipient sample about 28 days before transplant, after cytoreduction. Libraries were prepared by immunoSEQ multiplex PCR; TCRdb keeps only in-frame clonotypes and omits some of them. The table shows approximately 5,000 clones, with 32% occurring only once. The sample was peripheral blood mononuclear cells, taken before stem cell transplant. These receptor sequences come from a man in his forties or fifties with myelofibrosis. Some clones in this sample may be carry-over from other donors' samples.

There are a few counts of this clone. The genes are TRBV5-6 and TRBJ2-7; tentative D call: TRBD2 (5 bases). V dropped 1 base and J dropped 5 bases, with 7 bases sitting between them. The CDR3 consists of 12 residues. Per germline, CDR1 SGHDT and CDR2 YYEEEE. CDR3 protein: CASSLTGDEQYF. In nucleotides, the CDR3 is TGTGCCAGCAGCTTGACCGGGGACGAGCAGTACTTC.

The V and J genes are TRBV6-5 and TRBJ2-1; no clear D. Per germline, CDR1 MNHEY and CDR2 SVGAGI. The CDR3 runs to 15 residues. Trimming took 0 bases from V and 8 from J, leaving 14 bases between them. The CDR3 bases are TGTGCCAGCAGTTACTCGAAGGCTGCGGTCGATGAGCAGTTCTTC. It translates to CASSYSKAAVDEQFF.

This clone appeared a single time. This chain links TRBV30 with TRBJ1-1, with 8 bases fitting TRBD1. The V and J ends lost 8 bases and 1 base, in that order; junction bases with no gene match: 0. The germline gives CDR1 GTSNPN, CDR2 SVGIG (reference sequence). This CDR3 has 11 residues. DNA of the CDR3: TGTGCCGGGACAGGGAACACTGAAGCTTTCTTT. This encodes CAGTGNTEAFF.

This clone was recorded a few times. The chain has TRBV6-1 and TRBJ1-2, with TRBD1 matching over 10 bases. There are 15 residues in the CDR3. The V gene end was trimmed by 3 bases and the J gene end by 4 bases; junction bases not matched to a gene: 5. Per the germline V gene, CDR1 is MNHNS and CDR2 is SASEGT. CDR3 in amino acids: CASSDGTGDFYGYTF. The CDR3 nucleotides read TGTGCCAGCAGTGATGGGACAGGGGATTTCTATGGCTACACCTTC.

The genes are TRBV30 and TRBJ2-7, with D perhaps TRBD1 (6 bases). The CDR3 extends over 15 amino acids. Germline V CDR1 and CDR2: GTSNPN, SVGIG (reference sequence). V lost 5 bases and J 2 bases, leaving 19 bases between the germline ends. The CDR3 region has the DNA TGTGCCTGGGAGGGGTGGGCAGGGGATGCCTACGAGCAGTACTTC. Amino acids: CAWEGWAGDAYEQYF.

The rearrangement uses TRBV6-5 and TRBJ2-1; the match to TRBD2 covers 7 bases. CDR1 is MNHEY and CDR2 is SVGAGI in the germline V gene. The CDR3 length is 14 residues. The V and J ends lost 2 bases and 6 bases, in that order; junction bases with no gene match: 4. CDR3 protein: CASSYQRLANEQFF. In nucleotides, the CDR3 is TGTGCCAGCAGTTACCAGCGACTAGCCAATGAGCAGTTCTTC.

The chain carries TRBV30 and TRBJ2-7, with 7 bases that match TRBD1. Per germline, CDR1 GTSNPN and CDR2 SVGIG (reference sequence). This CDR3 has 11 residues. The ends lost 4 bases at V and 7 bases at J; junction bases unmatched: 4. CDR3 amino acids: CAWTTGREQYF. CDR3 in DNA: TGTGCCTGGACGACAGGGAGAGAGCAGTACTTC.

This clone has a handful of counts. The chain combines TRBV30 with TRBJ1-1; no reliable D call. Trimming removed 0 bases from V and 5 bases from J, with 10 bases in between. Germline CDR1 reads GTSNPN; CDR2 reads SVGIG (reference sequence). The CDR3 has 13 residues. The CDR3 DNA follows: TGTGCCTGGAGTGTTGGCAGGAGGACTGAAGCTTTCTTT. Protein sequence: CAWSVGRRTEAFF.

This clone was detected a few times. The gene calls are TRBV30 and TRBJ1-2; D may be TRBD1 (5 bases). The V end was cut by 5 bases, the J end by 8 bases, with 15 bases between. The CDR3 loop spans 12 amino acids. Germline V gene lookup returns CDR1 GTSNPN and CDR2 SVGIG (reference sequence). The CDR3 coding sequence is TGTGCCTGGTCCAGACAGATGGGGGGCTACACCTTC. Translated, it gives CAWSRQMGGYTF.

J is TRBJ2-7 and V is TRBV30, with D unclear. CDR3 length equals 12 residues. Germline CDR1 is GTSNPN and CDR2 is SVGIG (reference sequence). Trimming pared 0 bases from V and 5 bases from J, leaving 8 bases between. In DNA form, the CDR3 reads TGTGCCTGGAGTGTACTTCTCGACGAGCAGTACTTC. Amino acids: CAWSVLLDEQYF. The full variable domain, with the rest looked up from reference TRBV30 and TRBJ2-7, is SQTIHQWPATLVQPVGSPLSLECTVEGTSNPNLYWYRQAAGRGLQLLFYSVGIGQISSEVPQNLSASRPQDRQFILSSKKLLLSDSGFYLCAWSVLLDEQYFGPGTRLTVT.

The rearrangement joins TRBV30 to TRBJ1-3, with 8 nucleotides matching TRBD1. V dropped 1 base and J dropped 5; count of bases not matched to a gene: 7. This CDR3 has 15 amino acids. CDR1 is GTSNPN, CDR2 SVGIG, per germline (reference sequence). The CDR3 nucleotides read TGTGCCTGGAGTGAGGACAGGGAAGCTCGAAACACCATATATTTT. Protein sequence: CAWSEDREARNTIYF.

The table lists this clone with a few counts. V gene TRBV30 combines with J gene TRBJ2-1; 7 bases align to TRBD1. After removal of 7 bases from V and 5 bases from J, the junction contained 2 bases not matched to a gene. The CDR3 totals 11 residues. The germline V gene has CDR1 GTSNPN and CDR2 SVGIG (reference sequence). The CDR3 protein is CAYDRDNEQFF. In DNA form, the CDR3 reads TGTGCCTATGACAGGGACAATGAGCAGTTCTTC.

This clone was observed a handful of times. V is TRBV6-5 and J is TRBJ1-1, with D unresolved. CDR1 and CDR2 from the germline V gene are MNHEY and SVGAGI. Deletions cut 0 bases from V and 2 bases from J, with 10 bases between. The CDR3 has 15 amino acids. CDR3 amino acids: CASSYSTSPNTEAFF. CDR3 DNA: TGTGCCAGCAGTTACTCTACCTCCCCCAACACTGAAGCTTTCTTT.

A few counts support this clone. The rearrangement joins TRBV7-2 to TRBJ2-7, with D perhaps matching TRBD2 (5 bases). CDR1 and CDR2 (germline): SGHTA, FQGNSA. Trimming cost V 5 bases and J 0 bases, with 11 bases left between them. The CDR3 runs to 14 residues. CDR3 sequence: CASSPDTSSYEQYF. The CDR3 DNA sequence: TGTGCCAGCAGCCCTGATACTAGCTCCTACGAGCAGTACTTC. The variable domain in full, completed from reference TRBV7-2 and TRBJ2-7, reads GAGVSQSPSNKVTEKGKDVELRCDPISGHTALYWYRQSLGQGLEFLIYFQGNSAPDKSGLPSDRFSAERTGGSVSTLTIQRTQQEDSAVYLCASSPDTSSYEQYFGPGTRLTVT.

The genes are TRBV6-5 and TRBJ1-1, with D possibly matching TRBD1 (6 bases). The CDR3 runs to 15 residues. Germline CDR1 and CDR2: MNHEY and SVGAGI. The V and J ends lost 8 bases and 3 bases respectively, with 19 bases between them. The CDR3 region has the DNA TGTGCCAGCGGCAGTTCGGGGGGCCGGGACACTGAAGCTTTCTTT. Translated, it gives CASGSSGGRDTEAFF.

J is TRBJ2-5 and V is TRBV6-1, with 7 bases identical to TRBD1. The CDR3 is made up of 16 amino acids. After removal of 3 bases from V and 2 bases from J, the junction contained 9 bases not matched to a gene. Germline-derived CDR1 and CDR2 are MNHNS and SASEGT. The CDR3 loop is CASSDARGLYQETQYF. The CDR3 nucleotides are TGTGCCAGCAGTGACGCGAGGGGGCTATATCAAGAGACCCAGTACTTC.

A few counts support this clone. The chain combines TRBV5-6 with TRBJ2-7; D may be TRBD2 (6 bases). V lost 0 bases to trimming and J lost 2 bases, with 9 bases between them. CDR1 is SGHDT and CDR2 is YYEEEE in the germline V gene. The CDR3 has 14 amino acids. The DNA for the CDR3 is TGTGCCAGCAGCTTGGGCGGGGATACCTACGAGCAGTACTTC. It is translated as CASSLGGDTYEQYF.

This clone showed up just a few times. The chain recombines TRBV30 with TRBJ1-2; D is unresolved. In germline, CDR1 is GTSNPN, CDR2 SVGIG (reference sequence). The CDR3 runs 10 residues. The V and J ends lost 3 bases and 4 bases respectively, with 3 bases between them. CDR3 region: CAWRTYGYTF. CDR3 DNA: TGTGCCTGGAGGACCTATGGCTACACCTTC.

The table lists this clone with a few counts. V gene TRBV29-1 combines with J gene TRBJ1-2; 9 bases line up with TRBD1. Germline lookup yields CDR1 SQVTM and CDR2 ANQGSEA. This CDR3 contains 13 residues. The V gene end was trimmed by 6 bases and the J gene end by 7 bases; junction bases not matched to a gene: 9. The CDR3 DNA sequence: TGCAGCGTACCCAGGACAGGGGAATTTGGCTACACCTTC. Translating gives CSVPRTGEFGYTF.